This entry lists 10 T cell receptor beta chains sequenced from one sample in a study of T cells in Graves' hyperthyroidism and ophthalmopathy. Authors of the study amplified TCR beta CDR3 regions from RNA transcripts. When the TCR CDR3 underwent first-round RT-PCR, the HTBI primer set was used. MiXCR was run by TCRdb on the multiplex PCR reads, yielding one entry per CDR3 protein. The sample comprises about 600,000 distinct CDR3 sequences, approximately 14% of which are singletons, and around 12% rests with the top ten. Sample: blood. Every receptor here comes from a woman in her forties or fifties with Graves' ophthalmopathy.

The chain is built from TRBV10-3 and TRBJ2-3; TRBD2 aligns across 8 bases. The CDR3 has 13 amino acids. V gave up 6 bases and J gave up 3 bases; unmatched junction bases: 2. The germline gives CDR1 ENHRY, CDR2 SYGVKD. CDR3 sequence (DNA): TGTGCCATCAGGACTAGCGAGACAGATACGCAGTATTTT. As protein: CAIRTSETDTQYF.

V is TRBV4-1 and J is TRBJ1-5; 7 positions agree with TRBD1. CDR3 length: 17 residues. Per germline, CDR1 MGHRA and CDR2 YSYEKL. V was pared by 1 base and J by 6 bases, with 12 bases of the junction left unmatched. CDR3 DNA sequence: TGCGCCAGCAGCCAAGGCCCTGAATTGACAGGGACTCAGCCCCAGCATTTT. This translates into CASSQGPELTGTQPQHF.

This clonotype was observed a handful of times. V gene TRBV19 combines with J gene TRBJ1-3; D possibly corresponds to TRBD1 (5 bases). CDR3 size: 18 residues. The germline V gene has CDR1 LNHDA and CDR2 SQIVND (reference sequence). Between the trimmed V and J ends, which lost 1 base and 0 bases, there was a span of 16 bases. The CDR3: CASSIVPGRLHSGNTIYF. CDR3 coding DNA: TGTGCCAGTAGTATAGTTCCGGGACGCCTGCACTCTGGAAACACCATATATTTT.

This clonotype has a count of ten or more. This chain connects TRBV7-2 to TRBJ1-2, with a weak D call TRBD1 (5 bases). The length of the CDR3 is 15 residues. The V and J ends lost 5 bases and 2 bases respectively, with 15 bases between them. Germline CDR1 is SGHTA and CDR2 is FQGNSA. CDR3 bases: TGTGCCAGCAGCACCTCCGGGACCGAGAACTATGGCTACACCTTC. This encodes CASSTSGTENYGYTF.

The chain has TRBV9 and TRBJ1-3; D is uncertain. The ends were cut back, 0 bases at V and 4 bases at J, with 14 bases in the middle. This CDR3 has 16 residues. Germline CDR1 is SGDLS and CDR2 is YYNGEE. This chain's CDR3 is CASSVDQLSEGNTIYF. The CDR3 coding sequence is TGTGCCAGCAGCGTAGACCAGCTAAGTGAGGGAAACACCATATATTTT.

This clonotype was found many times. For the CDR3, the DNA is TGTGCCAGCAGCTTAATGGGAGGGGATGAGCAGTTCTTC. It codes for CASSLMGGDEQFF. V gene TRBV7-3 combines with J gene TRBJ2-1, with 7 bases lining up with TRBD2. After removal of 1 base from V and 8 bases from J, the junction contained 2 bases not matched to a gene. The CDR3 runs 13 residues. The germline V gene encodes CDR1 SGHTA and CDR2 FQGTGA.

The table lists this clonotype with many counts. This rearrangement joins TRBV7-9 to TRBJ2-1, with 7 bases fitting TRBD1. The germline gives CDR1 SEHNR, CDR2 FQNEAQ (reference sequence). The CDR3 contains 17 residues. J was trimmed by 0 bases and V by 5 bases; bases with no gene match: 10. The CDR3, as DNA: TGTGCCAGCAGCCCCCCTGGGCCAGGGGGCTCCTACAATGAGCAGTTCTTC. Amino acids: CASSPPGPGGSYNEQFF.

The sample holds many counts of this clonotype. This chain connects TRBV30 to TRBJ2-1; 13 bases agree with TRBD2. The CDR3 consists of 14 residues. CDR1 and CDR2 (germline): GTSNPN, SVGIG (reference sequence). This CDR3 is CAAGLAGSYNEQFF. The CDR3 DNA reads as TGTGCTGCGGGACTAGCGGGATCCTACAATGAGCAGTTCTTC.

This clonotype was detected ten times or more. This chain connects TRBV28 to TRBJ2-2; 9 bases match TRBD2. There are 15 residues in the CDR3. Germline V lookup: CDR1 MDHEN, CDR2 SYDVKM. Trimming removed 6 bases from V and 1 base from J; junction bases left unmatched: 3. CDR3 bases: TGTGCCAGCAGCCGGACTAGCGAGAACACCGGGGAGCTGTTTTTT. Encoded protein: CASSRTSENTGELFF.

This clonotype was counted at least ten times. The V and J genes are TRBV24-1 and TRBJ2-1, with 8 bases aligning to TRBD2. The CDR3 is 12 amino acids. V trimming: 3 bases; J trimming: 12 bases; junction bases outside the gene matches: 3. In germline, CDR1 is KGHDR, CDR2 SFDVKD. In nucleotides, the CDR3 is TGTGCCACCAGTGATGGACTAGCTGGGCAGTTCTTC. Its translation: CATSDGLAGQFF.